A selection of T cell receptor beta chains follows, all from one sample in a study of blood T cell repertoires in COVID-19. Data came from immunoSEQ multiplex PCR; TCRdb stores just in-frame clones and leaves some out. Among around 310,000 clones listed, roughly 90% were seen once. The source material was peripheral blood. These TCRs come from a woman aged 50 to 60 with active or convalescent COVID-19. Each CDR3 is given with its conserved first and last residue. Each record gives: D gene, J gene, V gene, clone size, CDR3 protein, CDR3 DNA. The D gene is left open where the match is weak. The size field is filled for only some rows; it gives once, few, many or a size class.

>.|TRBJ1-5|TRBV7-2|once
CASSLAQKNQPQHF
TGTGCCAGCAGCTTAGCACAGAAAAATCAGCCCCAGCATTTT
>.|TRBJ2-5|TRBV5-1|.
CASSSSTVPQETQYF
TGCGCCAGCAGCTCCTCGACAGTACCCCAAGAGACCCAGTACTTC
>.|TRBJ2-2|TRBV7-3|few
CASSLYSVVNTGELFF
TGTGCCAGCAGCTTATATTCAGTTGTGAACACCGGGGAGCTGTTTTTT
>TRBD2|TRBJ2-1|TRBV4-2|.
CASNHPGLEIYNEQFF
TGTGCCAGCAACCACCCGGGACTAGAGATCTACAATGAGCAGTTCTTC
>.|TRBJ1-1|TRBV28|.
CASSLLGPDTEAFF
TGTGCCAGCAGTTTGTTGGGCCCGGACACTGAAGCTTTCTTT
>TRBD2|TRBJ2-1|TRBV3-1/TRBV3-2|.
CASSQALTSGGSYNEQFF
TGTGCCAGCAGCCAAGCCTTGACTAGCGGGGGCTCCTACAATGAGCAGTTCTTC
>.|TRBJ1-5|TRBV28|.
CASSLFQASKPQHF
TGTGCCAGCAGTTTGTTTCAGGCATCCAAGCCCCAGCATTTT
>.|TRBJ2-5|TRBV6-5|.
CASSYSEGDQETQYF
TGTGCCAGCAGTTACTCTGAGGGAGACCAAGAGACCCAGTACTTC
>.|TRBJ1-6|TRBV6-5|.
CASSYEGLNSPLHF
TGTGCCAGCAGTTACGAGGGACTTAATTCACCCCTCCACTTT
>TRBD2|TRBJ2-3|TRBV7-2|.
CASSGLAGEEGDTQYF
TGTGCCAGCAGCGGACTAGCGGGAGAGGAAGGAGATACGCAGTATTTT
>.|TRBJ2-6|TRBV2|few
CASSESGQTSGANVLTF
TGTGCCAGCAGTGAATCCGGACAGACCTCTGGGGCCAACGTCCTGACTTTC
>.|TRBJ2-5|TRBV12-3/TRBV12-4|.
CASSRTYQETQYF
TGTGCCAGCAGTCGGACATACCAAGAGACCCAGTACTTC
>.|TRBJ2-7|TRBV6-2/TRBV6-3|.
CASSRWLGAEAYEQYF
TGTGCCAGCAGCCGATGGCTTGGAGCGGAAGCCTACGAGCAGTACTTC
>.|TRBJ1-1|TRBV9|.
CASSVGQVNTEAFF
TGTGCCAGCAGCGTAGGCCAGGTGAACACTGAAGCTTTCTTT
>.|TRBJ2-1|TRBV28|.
CASSLPQGKNEQFF
TGTGCCAGCAGTCTCCCGCAGGGGAAGAATGAGCAGTTCTTC
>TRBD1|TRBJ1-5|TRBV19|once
CASSIGQGEKPQHF
TGTGCCAGTAGTATTGGACAGGGCGAAAAGCCCCAGCATTTT
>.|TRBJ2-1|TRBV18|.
CASSPRQSSYNEQFF
TGTGCCAGCTCACCGAGACAAAGCTCCTACAATGAGCAGTTCTTC
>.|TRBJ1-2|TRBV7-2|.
CASSLDSNYGYTF
TGTGCCAGCAGCTTGGACAGTAACTATGGCTACACCTTC
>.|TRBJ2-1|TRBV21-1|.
CASSPPRGHPKDEQFF
TGTGCCAGCAGCCCCCCAAGAGGACACCCTAAGGATGAGCAGTTCTTC
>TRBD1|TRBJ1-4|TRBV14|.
CASSVNRGPNEKLFF
TGTGCCAGCAGCGTAAACAGGGGTCCTAATGAAAAACTGTTTTTT
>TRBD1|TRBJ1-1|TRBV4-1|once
CASSHRTGEAFF
TGCGCCAGCAGCCATCGGACAGGTGAAGCTTTCTTT
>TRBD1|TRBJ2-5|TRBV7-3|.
CASSLLGQRNQETQYF
TGTGCCAGCAGCTTATTGGGACAGAGGAACCAAGAGACCCAGTACTTC
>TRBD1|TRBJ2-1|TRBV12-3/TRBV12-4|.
CASRATGYEQFF
TGTGCCAGCAGAGCGACAGGGTATGAGCAGTTCTTC
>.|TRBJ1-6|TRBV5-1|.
CASHREIGDSPLHF
TGCGCCAGTCACAGGGAGATTGGCGATTCACCCCTCCACTTT
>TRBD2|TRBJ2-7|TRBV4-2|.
CASSSSLASGSYEQYF
TGTGCCAGCAGCTCCTCCTTGGCTAGCGGGAGCTACGAGCAGTACTTC
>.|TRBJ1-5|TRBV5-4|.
CASTQAPGNQPQHF
TGTGCCAGCACCCAGGCCCCAGGCAATCAGCCCCAGCATTTT
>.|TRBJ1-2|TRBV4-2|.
CASSQSTVANYGYTF
TGTGCCAGCAGCCAGTCGACAGTAGCTAACTATGGCTACACCTTC
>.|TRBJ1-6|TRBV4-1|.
CASSQTQGLNSPLHF
TGCGCCAGCAGCCAAACACAGGGATTGAATTCACCCCTCCACTTT
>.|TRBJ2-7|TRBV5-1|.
CASSLAQVYEQYF
TGCGCCAGCAGCTTGGCCCAGGTTTACGAGCAGTACTTC
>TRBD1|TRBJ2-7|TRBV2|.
CASSERGWGDRIAYEQYF
TGTGCCAGCAGTGAAAGAGGGTGGGGGGACAGGATAGCCTACGAGCAGTACTTC
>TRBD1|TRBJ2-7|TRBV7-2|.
CASSLEGGRSSYEQYF
TGTGCCAGCAGCTTAGAAGGGGGCCGGAGCTCCTACGAGCAGTACTTC
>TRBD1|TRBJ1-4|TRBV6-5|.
CASRDRATTNEKLFF
TGTGCCAGCAGGGACAGGGCGACGACTAATGAAAAACTGTTTTTT
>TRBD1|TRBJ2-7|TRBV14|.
CASSLTGIVYEQYF
TGTGCCAGCAGCCTGACAGGGATTGTGTACGAGCAGTACTTC
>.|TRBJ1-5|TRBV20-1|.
CSPRYNQPQHF
TGCAGTCCCCGCTACAATCAGCCCCAGCATTTT
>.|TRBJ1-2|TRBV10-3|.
CAISAAGQGYGYTF
TGTGCCATCTCCGCCGCAGGGCAGGGCTATGGCTACACCTTC
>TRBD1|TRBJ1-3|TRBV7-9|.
CASSISHQPVLTGGDGNTIYF
TGTGCCAGCAGCATTTCCCACCAGCCGGTCCTGACAGGGGGTGATGGAAACACCATATATTTT
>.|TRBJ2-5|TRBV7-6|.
CASSLERGTGETQYF
TGTGCCAGCAGCTTAGAGAGAGGTACCGGAGAGACCCAGTACTTC
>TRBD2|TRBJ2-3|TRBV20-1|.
CSVTGGDTQYF
TGCAGTGTTACGGGGGGTGATACGCAGTATTTT
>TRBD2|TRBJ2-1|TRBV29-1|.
CSVEPLAALYNEQFF
TGCAGCGTTGAGCCGCTAGCGGCTCTATACAATGAGCAGTTCTTC
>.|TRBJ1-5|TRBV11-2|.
CASSSQPQGPQHF
TGTGCCAGCAGCTCGCAACCCCAGGGTCCCCAGCATTTT
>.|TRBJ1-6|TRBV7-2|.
CASSLLGGGKNSPLHF
TGTGCCAGCAGCTTATTGGGGGGAGGAAAAAATTCACCCCTCCACTTT
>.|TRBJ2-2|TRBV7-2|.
CASSREITTGELFF
TGTGCCAGCAGCCGTGAGATAACCACCGGGGAGCTGTTTTTT
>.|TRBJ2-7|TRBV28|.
CASIRGGGHYEQYF
TGTGCCAGCATCAGGGGCGGTGGCCATTACGAGCAGTACTTC
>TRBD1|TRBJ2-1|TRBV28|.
CASSPLTSTGGFEQFF
TGTGCCAGCAGTCCCCTCACTTCGACAGGGGGCTTTGAGCAGTTCTTC
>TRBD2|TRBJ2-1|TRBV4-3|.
CASSQELRGAGPLFF
TGCGCCAGCAGCCAAGAGTTGCGGGGGGCTGGGCCGTTGTTCTTC
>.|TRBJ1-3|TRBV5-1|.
CASSLTGRNTIYF
TGCGCCAGCAGCTTGACAGGTAGAAACACCATATATTTT
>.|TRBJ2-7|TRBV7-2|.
CASSLVPGSYEQYF
TGTGCCAGCAGCTTAGTTCCAGGCTCCTACGAGCAGTACTTC
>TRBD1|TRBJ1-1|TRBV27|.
CASSLGQGTFLAEAFF
TGTGCCAGCAGTTTGGGACAGGGGACGTTTCTGGCTGAAGCTTTCTTT
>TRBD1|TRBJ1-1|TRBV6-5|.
CASRYTGGFYTEAFF
TGTGCCAGCAGATACACAGGGGGCTTTTACACTGAAGCTTTCTTT
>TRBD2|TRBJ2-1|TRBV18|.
CASSPNRLAGGHNEQFF
TGTGCCAGCTCACCTAACCGACTAGCGGGGGGCCACAATGAGCAGTTCTTC
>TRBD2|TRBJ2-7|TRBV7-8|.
CASGSGGYEQYF
TGTGCCAGCGGTAGCGGGGGATACGAGCAGTACTTC
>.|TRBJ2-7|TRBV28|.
CASSPDRQAVYEQYF
TGTGCCAGCAGTCCGGACAGACAGGCCGTTTACGAGCAGTACTTC
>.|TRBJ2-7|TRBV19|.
CASSRTVELYEQYF
TGTGCCAGTAGTAGGACTGTGGAGCTCTACGAGCAGTACTTC
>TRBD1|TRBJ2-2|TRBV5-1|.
CASTPDRGNTGELFF
TGCGCCAGCACCCCGGACAGGGGGAACACCGGGGAGCTGTTTTTT